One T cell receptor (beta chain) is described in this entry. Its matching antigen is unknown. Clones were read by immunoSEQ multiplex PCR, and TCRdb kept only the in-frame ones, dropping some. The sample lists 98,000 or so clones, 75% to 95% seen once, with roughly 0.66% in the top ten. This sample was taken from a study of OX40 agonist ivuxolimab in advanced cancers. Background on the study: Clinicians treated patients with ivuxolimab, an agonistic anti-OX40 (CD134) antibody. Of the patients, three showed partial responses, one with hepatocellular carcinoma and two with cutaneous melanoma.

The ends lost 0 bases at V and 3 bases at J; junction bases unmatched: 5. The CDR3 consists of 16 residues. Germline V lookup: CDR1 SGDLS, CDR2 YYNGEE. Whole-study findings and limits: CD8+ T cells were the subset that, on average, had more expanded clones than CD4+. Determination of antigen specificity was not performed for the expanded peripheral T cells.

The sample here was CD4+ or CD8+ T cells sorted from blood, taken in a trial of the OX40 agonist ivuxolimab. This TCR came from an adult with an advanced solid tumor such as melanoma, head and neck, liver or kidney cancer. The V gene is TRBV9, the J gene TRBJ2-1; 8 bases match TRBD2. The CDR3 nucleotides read TGTGCCAGCAGCGTAGATAGCGGGGCCTTCTACAATGAGCAGTTCTTC. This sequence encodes CASSVDSGAFYNEQFF.